The clone carrying this TCR beta chain was observed a single time. These data are taken from a study of radiation and T cells in renal cell carcinoma. Sample time point: blood 4 weeks post-SBRT, at nephrectomy. Noted treatment: 15 Gy SBRT to primary tumor, nephrectomy 4 weeks later. Here immunoSEQ multiplex PCR was the method, and the copy in TCRdb shows in-frame clones only, minus some. The top ten clones hold under 10% of a sample with about 90,000 clones, around four fifths of them seen once. The CDR3 is 14 amino acids. In germline, CDR1 is SNHLY, CDR2 FYNNEI. V gave up 7 bases and J gave up 4 bases, with 17 bases separating them.

Specimen: blood, collected from a patient whose treatment included radiotherapy and nephrectomy. The TCR sequence derives from a middle-aged man with renal cell carcinoma. The chain carries TRBV2 and TRBJ2-7; possibly TRBD1 or TRBD2 for D (5 bases each). The CDR3 coding sequence is TGTGCCAGCACCTTAGGGACGGAGATTTACGAGCAGTACTTC. Encoded protein: CASTLGTEIYEQYF.